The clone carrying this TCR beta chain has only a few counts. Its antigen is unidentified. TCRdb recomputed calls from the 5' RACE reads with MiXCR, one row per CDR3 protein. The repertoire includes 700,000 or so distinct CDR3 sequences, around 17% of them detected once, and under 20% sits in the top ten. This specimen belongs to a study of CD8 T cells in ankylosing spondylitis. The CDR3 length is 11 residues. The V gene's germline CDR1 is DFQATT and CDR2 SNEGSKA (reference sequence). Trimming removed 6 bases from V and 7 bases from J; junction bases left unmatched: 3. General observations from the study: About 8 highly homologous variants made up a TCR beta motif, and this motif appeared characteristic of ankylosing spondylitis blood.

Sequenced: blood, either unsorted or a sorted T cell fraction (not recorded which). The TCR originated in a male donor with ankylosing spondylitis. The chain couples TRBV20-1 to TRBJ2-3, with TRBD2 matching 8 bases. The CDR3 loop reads CSAAGANTQYF. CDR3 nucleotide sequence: TGCAGTGCAGCGGGGGCGAATACGCAGTATTTT.